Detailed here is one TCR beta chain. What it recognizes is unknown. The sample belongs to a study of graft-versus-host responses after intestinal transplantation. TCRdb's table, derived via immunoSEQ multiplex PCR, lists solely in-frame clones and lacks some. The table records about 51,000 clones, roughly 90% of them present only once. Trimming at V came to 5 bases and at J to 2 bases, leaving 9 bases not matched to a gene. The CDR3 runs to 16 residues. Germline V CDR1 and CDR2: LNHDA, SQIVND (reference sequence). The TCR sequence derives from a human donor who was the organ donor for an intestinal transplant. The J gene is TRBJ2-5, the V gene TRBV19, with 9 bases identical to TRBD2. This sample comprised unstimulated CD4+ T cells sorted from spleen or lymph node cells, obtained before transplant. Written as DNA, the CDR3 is TGTGCCAGTAGTCTCCGACTAGCGGCCACGCAAGAGACCCAGTACTTC. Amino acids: CASSLRLAATQETQYF.